There are many counts of the clone carrying this T cell receptor (beta chain). Its antigen is undetermined. Amplification targeted TCR beta CDR3 regions from RNA transcripts. First-round RT-PCR of the TCR CDR3 relied on the HTBI primer set. TCRdb processed the multiplex PCR reads anew with MiXCR; each CDR3 protein has one entry. The sample includes a few hundred thousand distinct CDR3 sequences, about 45% of them seen just once. Hyperthyroidism patients were newly diagnosed, had disease duration under 2 months, and were aged 18 to 65 years. Based on clinical symptoms, serum thyroxine and TRAb, thyroid ultrasound and orbital computed tomography, diagnoses were reached. This specimen belongs to a study of T cells in Graves' hyperthyroidism and ophthalmopathy. Germline CDR1 is SGDLS and CDR2 is YYNGEE. The CDR3 is 16 amino acids. V lost 2 bases and J lost 0, with 15 bases in between. Study-level results: Ophthalmopathy and stable hyperthyroidism were separated by a 13 V-J model.

The TCR was taken from a woman between 18 and 30 years old with Graves' hyperthyroidism. The source material was peripheral blood or thyroid tissue (not recorded which). The rearrangement uses TRBV9 and TRBJ2-7, with D possibly matching TRBD2 (5 bases). This CDR3 reads CASSVAGSLHSYEQYF. The CDR3 region has the DNA TGTGCCAGCAGCGTGGCGGGTAGCCTTCACTCCTACGAGCAGTACTTC.